This T cell receptor (beta chain) stems from a study of response to subunit inactivated influenza vaccine. The CDR3 runs to 16 residues. TCRdb re-called the RT-PCR reads through MiXCR, storing one row per CDR3 protein. The sample has hundreds of thousands of distinct CDR3 sequences, about 10% seen once. This clonotype appeared many times. These data were also reused for a study on T cells expressing NK-cell markers. That paper adds: UMI-tagged 5'RACE template switching yielded the TCR beta cDNA. Seven sequenced donors out of eight were HCMV-seropositive, one seronegative. Roughly six donors showed dominant NKG2C+ clonotypes comprising roughly 1.0-7.0% of their CD8+ T cells. Four of the donors also had these clonotypes leading their CD3+CD56-NKG2C+ fraction. Whether expanded NKG2C+ T cell clones recognized HCMV stayed uncertain.

The sequencing here drew on PBMCs from blood, taken on the day of vaccination. The rearrangement links TRBV21-1 to TRBJ2-2; the DNA was not used to check the table's D call, TRBD1. TRBV21-1 is recorded as a pseudogene. The TCR originated in a man in his fifties who received an inactivated influenza vaccine. The DNA for the CDR3 is TGTGCCAGCAGCAAACTGTTGGCAGGGGACACCGGGGAGCTGTTTTTT. Translated: CASSKLLAGDTGELFF.